The next 15 T cell receptor beta chains were all read from a single sample in a study of cytomegalovirus exposure and HLA in healthy donors. The PCR ran on 60 Vbeta and 13 Jbeta primers. Sequencing used immunoSEQ multiplex PCR; TCRdb keeps in-frame clones, though not all of them. This repertoire shows about 150,000 clones, about 85% found once; its top ten account for 3.5%. The sample comprised PBMCs. Every receptor here comes from a human donor in good health.

The V and J genes are TRBV6-5 and TRBJ1-4; TRBD1 aligns across 7 bases. This CDR3 has 14 amino acids. Germline V gene lookup returns CDR1 MNHEY and CDR2 SVGAGI. V lost 5 bases to trimming and J lost 7 bases; unmatched junction nucleotides: 7. The CDR3 nucleotides read TGTGCCAGCAGTCCACCGACAGGGCGTGAAAAACTGTTTTTT. Its protein is CASSPPTGREKLFF.

This clone was seen a single time. The rearrangement uses TRBV27 and TRBJ1-6, with D perhaps TRBD1 (6 bases). The CDR3 spans 14 residues. V dropped 5 bases and J dropped 5 bases, with 10 bases sitting between them. Germline V gene sequence: CDR1 MNHEY, CDR2 SMNVEV (reference sequence). The chain's CDR3 is CASSTTGNNSPLHF. In nucleotides, the CDR3 is TGTGCCAGCAGTACAACAGGGAATAATTCACCCCTCCACTTT.

The gene calls are TRBV5-1 and TRBJ2-5, with 10 positions matching TRBD1. This CDR3 region has 15 residues. Germline CDR1 reads SGHRS; CDR2 reads YFSETQ. The V and J ends lost 7 bases and 5 bases, in that order; junction bases with no gene match: 11. In nucleotides, the CDR3 is TGCGCCAGCCGTCTTAAGACAGGGGGCGGTGAGACCCAGTACTTC. Encoded protein: CASRLKTGGGETQYF.

Here the CDR3 reads CAWVQGTKNIQYF. DNA of the CDR3: TGTGCCTGGGTGCAGGGAACCAAAAACATTCAGTACTTC. The chain links TRBV30 to TRBJ2-4; TRBD1 is a possible D gene (5 bases). Germline V lookup: CDR1 GTSNPN, CDR2 SVGIG (reference sequence). The ends were cut back, 5 bases at V and 2 bases at J, with 10 bases in the middle. This CDR3 is built from 13 residues.

The chain is built from TRBV18 and TRBJ2-1, with TRBD2 matching 7 bases. With 4 bases clipped from V and 5 bases from J, the junction kept 2 bases outside the gene matches. Germline CDR1 reads KGHSH; CDR2 reads LQKENI. CDR3 length equals 13 residues. The DNA for the CDR3 is TGTGCCAGCTCACGCAGCGGGGACAATGAGCAGTTCTTC. Protein product: CASSRSGDNEQFF.

The chain carries TRBV19 and TRBJ1-3; D may be TRBD1 (6 bases). V gave up 6 bases and J gave up 0 bases, with 12 bases separating them. CDR3 length: 15 residues. Per germline, CDR1 LNHDA and CDR2 SQIVND (reference sequence). CDR3 protein: CASRTGAHSGNTIYF. The CDR3 region has the DNA TGTGCCAGTAGGACAGGAGCCCACTCTGGAAACACCATATATTTT. Filled out from reference TRBV19 and TRBJ1-3, the complete variable domain reads DGGITQSPKYLFRKEGQNVTLSCEQNLNHDAMYWYRQDPGQGLRLIYYSQIVNDFQKGDIAEGYSVSREKKESFPLTVTSAQKNPTAFYLCASRTGAHSGNTIYFGEGSWLTVV.

The chain links TRBV7-3 to TRBJ2-5; a weak D match, TRBD1 (6 bases). The V end was cut by 5 bases, the J end by 2 bases, with 15 bases between. Germline values: CDR1 SGHTA, CDR2 FQGTGA. CDR3 length: 15 residues. CDR3 protein: CASSKNPGHQETQYF. The CDR3 bases are TGTGCCAGCAGCAAGAATCCGGGACATCAAGAGACCCAGTACTTC.

Comment on this clone: Different DNA sequences within this sample yield the same CDR3. The J gene is TRBJ2-3, the V gene TRBV29-1; D might be TRBD1 (5 bases). V was clipped by 2 bases and J by 5 bases, with 11 bases between them. The CDR3 runs 13 residues. The germline gives CDR1 SQVTM, CDR2 ANQGSEA. This CDR3 is CSVERGFGDTQYF. The CDR3 region has the DNA TGCAGCGTTGAAAGGGGCTTCGGAGATACGCAGTATTTT.

The V call is TRBV4-2, the J call TRBJ1-5, with D unresolved. V was trimmed by 0 bases and J by 4 bases, leaving 10 bases between them. The CDR3 loop spans 15 amino acids. Germline V gene sequence: CDR1 LGHNA, CDR2 YNFKEQ. CDR3 loop: CASSQEGGLNQPQHF. The DNA of the CDR3 is TGTGCCAGCAGCCAAGAAGGAGGGCTTAATCAGCCCCAGCATTTT.

This CDR3 is CASSVLALRGSGELFF. The CDR3 bases are TGTGCCAGTAGCGTATTGGCGTTGCGAGGGTCCGGGGAGCTGTTTTTT. The chain has TRBV19 and TRBJ2-2, with TRBD2 as a possible D gene (5 bases). Germline V gives CDR1 LNHDA, CDR2 SQIVND (reference sequence). This CDR3 has 16 amino acids. V was cut by 6 bases and J by 6 bases, with 20 bases left in between.

The chain has TRBV27 and TRBJ2-2, with no clear D. The CDR3 sequence is 13 residues long. The V gene's germline CDR1 is MNHEY and CDR2 SMNVEV (reference sequence). The V end was cut by 3 bases, the J end by 4 bases, with 6 bases between. Written as DNA, the CDR3 is TGTGCCAGCAGTTTCCAACTCACCGGGGAGCTGTTTTTT. As protein: CASSFQLTGELFF.

CDR3 nucleotide sequence: TGTGCCAGCAGCTCCAGGGGGGCCGGGAACACTGAAGCTTTCTTT. Residues: CASSSRGAGNTEAFF. The V and J genes are TRBV5-6 and TRBJ1-1; 7 nucleotides agree with TRBD1. V was pared by 3 bases and J by 1 base, with 6 bases of the junction left unmatched. The CDR3 contains 15 residues. Germline V lookup: CDR1 SGHDT, CDR2 YYEEEE. Based on the CDR3 plus reference TRBV5-6 and TRBJ1-1, the full variable domain is DAGVTQSPTHLIKTRGQQVTLRCSPKSGHDTVSWYQQALGQGPQFIFQYYEEEERQRGNFPDRFSGHQFPNYSSELNVNALLLGDSALYLCASSSRGAGNTEAFFGQGTRLTVV.

This clone was seen a single time. The chain is built from TRBV5-4 and TRBJ2-7; a weak D match, TRBD2 (7 bases). This CDR3 region has 14 residues. Trimming removed 0 bases from V and 7 bases from J, with 14 bases in between. Germline CDR1 and CDR2: SGHNT and YYREEE (reference sequence). CDR3 sequence reads: CASSLAGGGGEQYF. As DNA, the CDR3 is TGTGCCAGCAGCTTGGCCGGGGGAGGGGGGGAGCAGTACTTC.

V is TRBV27 and J is TRBJ1-5; TRBD1 might be the D (5 bases). This CDR3 has 13 amino acids. V was trimmed by 8 bases and J by 7 bases, leaving 15 bases between them. The germline gives CDR1 MNHEY, CDR2 SMNVEV (reference sequence). CDR3 DNA sequence: TGTGCCAGCGGGAGGGGCAGGGACCAGCCCCAGCATTTT. It codes for CASGRGRDQPQHF.

V gene TRBV5-6 combines with J gene TRBJ1-5, with 11 bases that match TRBD1. Germline CDR1 reads SGHDT; CDR2 reads YYEEEE. The CDR3 contains 17 residues. V shed 0 bases and J 4 bases; nucleotides not matched to a gene: 6. This chain's CDR3 is CASSLAKGTGGNQPQHF. The CDR3 DNA is TGTGCCAGCAGCTTGGCCAAAGGGACAGGGGGGAATCAGCCCCAGCATTTT.